This TCR beta chain was obtained from a study of T cell changes during pregnancy in multiple sclerosis. Only in-frame clones appear in the TCRdb table, and some are missing; sequencing was by immunoSEQ multiplex PCR. The repertoire holds approximately 100,000 clones, with almost 95% as singletons. The CDR3 spans 15 residues. The germline CDR1 and CDR2 sequences are MDHEN and SYDVKM. V lost 3 bases and J lost 0, with 9 bases in between. This TCR derives from a female donor with multiple sclerosis, enrolled in a pregnancy study. This rearrangement joins TRBV28 to TRBJ1-5; D is unclear. The sample in question was peripheral blood, obtained in the third trimester of pregnancy. This CDR3 is CASSFKLYSNQPQHF. For the CDR3, the DNA is TGTGCCAGCAGTTTTAAACTATATAGCAATCAGCCCCAGCATTTT.